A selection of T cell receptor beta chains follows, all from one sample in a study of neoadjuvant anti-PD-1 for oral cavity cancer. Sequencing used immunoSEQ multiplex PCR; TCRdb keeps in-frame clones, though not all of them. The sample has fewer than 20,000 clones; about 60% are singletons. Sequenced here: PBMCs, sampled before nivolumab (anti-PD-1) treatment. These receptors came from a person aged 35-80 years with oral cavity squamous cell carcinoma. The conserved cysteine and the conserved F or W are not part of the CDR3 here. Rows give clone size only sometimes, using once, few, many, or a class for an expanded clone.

ASKPGQGNTEAF,TRBV28,NA,TRBJ1-1
ASSQELGTGEVEQY,TRBV4-2,medium-sized,TRBJ2-7
ASGGTSGRWEQY,TRBV27,NA,TRBJ2-7
ASSLGAGGFEKLF,TRBV11-2,NA,TRBJ1-4
AIRDSLNTEAF,TRBV10-3,once,TRBJ1-1
ASSPGTSGSRDEQY,TRBV7-9,NA,TRBJ2-7
ASSAGGPYEQY,TRBV11-2,NA,TRBJ2-7
AWMGPGGANVLT,TRBV30,NA,TRBJ2-6
ASSELAGGPSTGELF,TRBV25-1,NA,TRBJ2-2
ASSSTGGTEAF,TRBV19,once,TRBJ1-1
ASSPQDSQETQY,TRBV9,NA,TRBJ2-5
ASSLAWTGGRETQY,TRBV7-2,NA,TRBJ2-5
ASSEQGFYGYT,TRBV2,few,TRBJ1-2
ASRPGQSYGYT,TRBV6-5,NA,TRBJ1-2
ASSPGRGTGPTSSEQY,TRBV18,once,TRBJ2-7
ASSVGGPIYEQY,TRBV5-1,few,TRBJ2-7
ASSRRDWTNEQF,TRBV2,NA,TRBJ2-1
ASSVGGFPQETQY,TRBV9,NA,TRBJ2-5
ASSRGGAGNQPQH,TRBV6-5,few,TRBJ1-5
ATSSDTKGASGRAGAYEQY,TRBV15,NA,TRBJ2-7
AIRRAGGRGTDTQY,TRBV6-6,NA,TRBJ2-3
ASSLGSAGVADTQY,TRBV11-1,medium-sized,TRBJ2-3
ASSTDYSNQPQH,TRBV7-2,NA,TRBJ1-5
ASSTSTGLDQPQH,TRBV19,NA,TRBJ1-5
ASSSPHRDNEQF,TRBV27,NA,TRBJ2-1
ASSQEEGQGVDTQY,TRBV4-2,few,TRBJ2-3
ASSASGRDETQY,TRBV9,NA,TRBJ2-5
ARLGEQY,TRBV10-1,NA,TRBJ2-7